A selection of T cell receptor beta chains follows, all from one sample in a study of long-term antiretroviral therapy in people with HIV. TCRdb's table, derived via immunoSEQ multiplex PCR, lists solely in-frame clones and lacks some. The profile covers around 20,000 clones, with about 80% appearing a single time and approximately 15% taken by the ten largest. This specimen was unsorted PBMCs, taken 0.5 years before starting antiretroviral therapy. These receptor sequences come from a woman aged 50 to 65 with HIV. The CDR3 runs from the conserved cysteine through the conserved F or W. Fields, in order: clone size, J gene, CDR3 length, D gene, V gene, CDR3 protein, CDR3 DNA. The D gene is left open where the match is weak. Clone size appears in some rows only: once, few, many, or a class for an expanded clone.

-	TRBJ2-5	15	TRBD1	TRBV18	CASSRDRSRQETQYF	TGTGCCAGCTCACGGGACAGGTCGAGGCAAGAGACCCAGTACTTC
-	TRBJ1-5	14	TRBD1	TRBV5-6	CASSSGQGRQPQHF	TGTGCCAGCAGCTCGGGACAGGGGAGGCAGCCCCAGCATTTT
-	TRBJ2-2	14	-	TRBV30	CAWKGNSNTGELFF	TGTGCCTGGAAGGGGAATTCGAACACCGGGGAGCTGTTTTTT
-	TRBJ1-5	13	-	TRBV30	CAWSRQSVEPQHF	TGTGCCTGGAGTCGACAGTCCGTCGAGCCCCAGCATTTT
-	TRBJ2-1	14	-	TRBV19	CASSMRDKNNEQFF	TGTGCCAGTAGTATGAGAGACAAAAACAATGAGCAGTTCTTC
-	TRBJ1-1	15	-	TRBV11-2	CASSLDPPPNTEAFF	TGTGCCAGCAGCTTAGATCCCCCCCCGAACACTGAAGCTTTCTTT
-	TRBJ2-2	13	-	TRBV7-8	CASSLGLRGELFF	TGTGCCAGCAGCTTAGGTTTGCGGGGCGAGCTGTTTTTT
-	TRBJ1-1	15	-	TRBV6-5	CASSSSPGGGTEAFF	TGTGCCAGCAGTTCCTCGCCGGGGGGGGGTACTGAAGCTTTCTTT
-	TRBJ2-6	15	-	TRBV5-1	CASSATRSGANVLTF	TGCGCCAGCAGCGCCACACGGTCTGGGGCCAACGTCCTGACTTTC
-	TRBJ2-3	12	-	TRBV6-1	CASRGSTDTQYF	TGTGCCAGCAGGGGGAGCACAGATACGCAGTATTTT
-	TRBJ2-3	13	-	TRBV27	CASSLSGTDTQYF	TGTGCCAGCAGTCTCAGCGGCACAGATACGCAGTATTTT
-	TRBJ1-1	14	-	TRBV5-1	CASSLSGFYTEAFF	TGCGCCAGCAGCTTGTCGGGGTTTTACACTGAAGCTTTCTTT
-	TRBJ2-5	16	TRBD2	TRBV6-6	CASSSPTSGGQETQYF	TGTGCCAGCAGTTCCCCAACTAGCGGCGGCCAAGAGACCCAGTACTTC
-	TRBJ1-4	14	-	TRBV7-9	CASSLKGVNEKLFF	TGTGCCAGCAGCTTAAAGGGAGTGAATGAAAAACTGTTTTTT
-	TRBJ2-1	15	TRBD2	TRBV7-9	CASSAPTSGDNEQFF	TGTGCCAGCAGCGCTCCAACTAGCGGGGACAATGAGCAGTTCTTC
once	TRBJ2-1	13	-	TRBV18	CASSPDSYNEQFF	TGTGCCAGCTCACCGGACAGCTACAATGAGCAGTTCTTC
-	TRBJ2-3	15	-	TRBV7-7	CASSLGGLVSDTQYF	TGTGCCAGCAGCTTAGGGGGGCTGGTATCAGATACGCAGTATTTT
-	TRBJ2-5	16	TRBD1	TRBV11-2	CASSLRQGDLGETQYF	TGTGCCAGCAGCTTAAGACAGGGGGACTTAGGCGAGACCCAGTACTTC
-	TRBJ2-7	14	-	TRBV6-5	CASSQGRGLYEQYF	TGTGCCAGCAGTCAAGGCAGGGGACTTTACGAGCAGTACTTC
medium-sized	TRBJ2-3	14	-	TRBV10-3	CAISEGVGIDTQYF	TGTGCCATCAGTGAGGGAGTGGGAATAGATACGCAGTATTTT
once	TRBJ2-3	16	-	TRBV11-3	CASSLGLSSNTDTQYF	TGTGCCAGCAGCTTAGGACTGTCCTCCAATACAGATACGCAGTATTTT
-	TRBJ2-6	15	-	TRBV2	CASSEAGSGANVLTF	TGTGCCAGCAGCGAGGCGGGCTCTGGGGCCAACGTCCTGACTTTC
-	TRBJ1-5	15	-	TRBV18	CASSPLGTKGQPQHF	TGTGCCAGCTCACCACTAGGGACAAAAGGCCAGCCCCAGCATTTT